The 18 T cell receptor beta chains given below trace back to one sample, sequenced in a study of cytomegalovirus exposure and HLA in healthy donors. The PCR had 60 Vbeta and 13 Jbeta primers. The assay was immunoSEQ multiplex PCR, and TCRdb's table has in-frame clones only and misses some. The table records some 160,000 clones, over 75% of them present only once. The specimen sequenced was PBMCs. All receptors come from a man in his sixties in good health and CMV-seronegative.

V gene TRBV6-1 combines with J gene TRBJ2-1, with TRBD2 matching over 10 bases. Germline CDR1 MNHNS, CDR2 SASEGT. The CDR3 length is 15 residues. Germline trimming cut 4 bases from V and 3 bases from J; bases unmatched to any gene: 3. Here the CDR3 reads CASSVSSGGYNEQFF. Written as DNA, the CDR3 is TGTGCCAGCAGTGTTTCTAGCGGGGGCTACAATGAGCAGTTCTTC.

This clone has only one observation. The rearrangement joins TRBV15 to TRBJ2-7, with D perhaps matching TRBD2 (5 bases). Germline CDR1 LNHNV, CDR2 YYDKDF (reference sequence). The CDR3 runs to 15 residues. V shed 1 base and J shed 1 base, with 11 bases lying between them. The CDR3 DNA sequence: TGTGCCACCAGCAGAGGCGGCGCGGGTTCCTACGAGCAGTACTTC. This codes for CATSRGGAGSYEQYF.

This clone was counted a few times. A read error may produce the germline difference seen at one junction end. The chain is built from TRBV7-7 and TRBJ2-3, with TRBD2 as a possible D gene (5 bases). The germline CDR1 and CDR2 sequences are SSHAT and FNYEAQ (reference sequence). The CDR3 has 14 amino acids. The CDR3 loop is CASSPGLATDTQYF. The DNA of the CDR3 is TGTGCTAGCAGCCCGGGCCTAGCAACAGATACGCAGTATTTT.

This chain uses TRBV5-4 with TRBJ2-5, with 7 positions matching TRBD1. The length of the CDR3 is 13 residues. Germline values: CDR1 SGHNT, CDR2 YYREEE (reference sequence). V shed 5 bases, J shed 5 bases, and the junction held 6 bases outside the gene matches. The CDR3 DNA is TGTGCCAGCAGTAATACAGGGGCGGAGACCCAGTACTTC. Its protein product is CASSNTGAETQYF.

The rearrangement uses TRBV6-6 and TRBJ2-7, with 11 bases fitting TRBD2. Per germline, CDR1 MNHNY and CDR2 SVGAGI (reference sequence). This CDR3 has 15 amino acids. V lost 5 bases and J lost 4; bases outside the gene matches: 7. The CDR3 loop reads CASSILGLAEYEQYF. CDR3 nucleotides: TGTGCCAGCAGTATATTGGGACTAGCGGAATACGAGCAGTACTTC.

This clone was detected once. The V call is TRBV18, the J call TRBJ1-1, with D tentatively TRBD1 (5 bases). Germline CDR1 is KGHSH and CDR2 is LQKENI. Trimming pared 2 bases from V and 4 bases from J, leaving 14 bases between. CDR3 length: 15 residues. The CDR3 DNA reads TGTGCCAGCTCACCAGATCCCCCGGGGGTCACTGAAGCTTTCTTT. It specifies CASSPDPPGVTEAFF.

The chain has TRBV19 and TRBJ2-2, with no clear D. The V gene's germline CDR1 is LNHDA and CDR2 SQIVND (reference sequence). The CDR3 runs 15 residues. Trimming took 4 bases from V and 4 from J, leaving 13 bases between them. The CDR3 sequence is CASSTPSQATGELFF. The CDR3, as DNA: TGTGCCAGTAGTACCCCGAGTCAGGCCACCGGGGAGCTGTTTTTT.

Turning to this clone: At one of its ends the junction is not consistent with the germline gene, which may arise from a read error. The chain links TRBV4-2 to TRBJ1-2; tentatively, D is TRBD1 (5 bases). The length of the CDR3 is 16 residues. Germline assignment: CDR1 LGHNA and CDR2 YNFKEQ. CDR3 amino acids: CASSQDSREENYGYPF. The CDR3 DNA reads as TGTGCCAGCAGCCAAGATAGCAGGGAGGAAAACTATGGCTACCCCTTC.

This chain joins TRBV7-6 and TRBJ2-1; 10 bases fit TRBD2. With 1 base clipped from V and 5 bases from J, the junction kept 8 bases outside the gene matches. CDR1 is SGHVS, CDR2 FNYEAQ, per germline. The CDR3 is made up of 17 amino acids. The CDR3 loop is CASSLVEGLAVNNEQFF. For the CDR3, the DNA is TGTGCCAGCAGCTTAGTGGAAGGACTAGCGGTAAACAATGAGCAGTTCTTC.

The chain links TRBV29-1 to TRBJ1-2; D is possibly TRBD1 (6 bases). The CDR3 runs 14 residues. Germline V CDR1 and CDR2: SQVTM, ANQGSEA. The ends were cut back, 4 bases at V and 8 bases at J, with 20 bases in the middle. CDR3 in DNA: TGCAGCGTTGGGGATGAAAGCAGGGGAGGGGGCTACACCTTC. Protein product: CSVGDESRGGGYTF.

The rearrangement uses TRBV4-1 and TRBJ1-2; D remains unclear. V lost 1 base and J lost 0, with 6 bases in between. There are 14 residues in the CDR3. Germline V lookup: CDR1 MGHRA, CDR2 YSYEKL. The CDR3 DNA sequence: TGCGCCAGCAGCCAAGGAGGTTCTAACTATGGCTACACCTTC. Translation: CASSQGGSNYGYTF.

In this sample, this clone turned up a few times. The chain links TRBV28 to TRBJ2-1; 13 nucleotides match TRBD2. The CDR3 sequence is 18 residues long. Trimming at V came to 3 bases and at J to 0 bases, leaving 5 bases not matched to a gene. The germline gives CDR1 MDHEN, CDR2 SYDVKM. CDR3 amino acids: CASSFRGTSGTSYNEQFF. The CDR3, as DNA: TGTGCCAGCAGTTTCAGGGGGACTAGCGGGACCTCCTACAATGAGCAGTTCTTC.

V usage is TRBV7-2 and J usage is TRBJ2-5; TRBD2 might be the D (6 bases). The CDR3 is 14 residues long. Germline lookup yields CDR1 SGHTA and CDR2 FQGNSA. V dropped 2 bases and J dropped 4 bases, with 11 bases sitting between them. The chain's CDR3 is CASSLQGGAETQYF. The CDR3 bases are TGTGCCAGCAGCTTACAGGGCGGGGCAGAGACCCAGTACTTC.

In this sample, this clone turned up a few times. The rearrangement uses TRBV7-2 and TRBJ1-5; unclear D gene. From germline, CDR1 is SGHTA and CDR2 FQGNSA. Trimming took 3 bases from V and 8 from J, leaving 11 bases between them. The CDR3 is 13 amino acids. CDR3 nucleotides: TGTGCCAGCAGCTTTCTACGAGGAAAGCCCCAGCATTTT. Its translation: CASSFLRGKPQHF. Complete variable domain (other parts from reference TRBV7-2 and TRBJ1-5): GAGVSQSPSNKVTEKGKDVELRCDPISGHTALYWYRQSLGQGLEFLIYFQGNSAPDKSGLPSDRFSAERTGGSVSTLTIQRTQQEDSAVYLCASSFLRGKPQHFGDGTRLSIL.

Only one count was recorded for this clone. The chain employs TRBV7-7 and TRBJ2-1; TRBD2 might be the D (6 bases). V was pared by 4 bases and J by 10 bases, with 14 bases between. The germline CDR1 and CDR2 sequences are SSHAT and FNYEAQ (reference sequence). CDR3 size: 13 residues. CDR3 nucleotide sequence: TGTGCCAGCAGCTCCTCGGGGGTCGGGGAGCAGTTCTTC. Amino acid sequence: CASSSSGVGEQFF.

The chain links TRBV27 to TRBJ2-7; the D gene is possibly TRBD1 (6 bases). Germline values: CDR1 MNHEY, CDR2 SMNVEV (reference sequence). CDR3 length: 12 residues. V was pared by 4 bases and J by 6 bases, with 10 bases between. CDR3 DNA sequence: TGTGCCAGCAGTTCCAGGGGTGGCGAGCAGTACTTC. It encodes CASSSRGGEQYF.

The DNA of the CDR3 is TGTGCCATCAGTGCGGGGGGAGCAGGCACCGGGGAGCTGTTTTTT. Amino acids: CAISAGGAGTGELFF. This chain connects TRBV10-3 to TRBJ2-2; TRBD2 agrees at 7 bases. The CDR3 length is 15 residues. The germline V gene encodes CDR1 ENHRY and CDR2 SYGVKD. V lost 4 bases, J lost 4 bases, and 6 bases stayed unmatched.

The chain links TRBV7-9 to TRBJ1-4, with TRBD1 matching 9 bases. This CDR3 is built from 15 residues. V shed 3 bases, J shed 5 bases, and the junction held 4 bases outside the gene matches. Germline CDR1 is SEHNR and CDR2 is FQNEAQ (reference sequence). The CDR3 DNA reads as TGTGCCAGCAGCTTGGGGGACAGGGAAAATGAAAAACTGTTTTTT. It specifies CASSLGDRENEKLFF.